A selection of T cell receptor beta chains follows, all from one sample in a study of blood T cells in healthy people across ages. TCRdb reprocessed the 5' RACE reads with MiXCR, giving one entry per CDR3 protein. This sample has some 890,000 distinct CDR3 sequences, with 25% to 35% found just once. These same data were also listed under a study on T cells of mothers and their children.

Input material: blood. The origin of the receptors is a woman aged 35 to 49 in good health. Both conserved end residues are part of each CDR3. Fields, in order: D gene, clone size, V gene, J gene, CDR3 DNA, CDR3 protein. D genes are given only for firm matches. The size field is filled for only some rows; it gives once, few, many or a size class.

d_gene: TRBD2
abundance: once
v_gene: TRBV7-2
j_gene: TRBJ2-3
CDR3nt: TGTGTCAGCAGCGGGATAGCGGGGGGAGGGGAATTAGGTACGCAGTATTTT
CDR3aa: CVSSGIAGGGELGTQYF

d_gene: TRBD1
abundance: few
v_gene: TRBV7-8
j_gene: TRBJ2-1
CDR3nt: TGTGCCAGCAGCTTACAGGGGGCGCATGAGCAGTTCTTC
CDR3aa: CASSLQGAHEQFF

d_gene: TRBD2
abundance: many
v_gene: TRBV7-9
j_gene: TRBJ2-7
CDR3nt: TGTGCCGGCGGGACTACCGTATACGAGCAGTACTTC
CDR3aa: CAGGTTVYEQYF

d_gene: NA
abundance: many
v_gene: TRBV5-1
j_gene: TRBJ2-5
CDR3nt: TGTGCCAGCAGCTTAGGTAGCGGACAAGAGACCCAGTACTTC
CDR3aa: CASSLGSGQETQYF

d_gene: NA
abundance: few
v_gene: TRBV4-1
j_gene: TRBJ1-2
CDR3nt: TGCGCCAGCAGCCAAGATCAGGGGATGTATGGCTACACCTTC
CDR3aa: CASSQDQGMYGYTF

d_gene: TRBD2
abundance: NA
v_gene: TRBV4-1
j_gene: TRBJ2-5
CDR3nt: TGCGCCAGCAGCATTCGGACTAGCGGGGCCCAAGAGACCCAGTACTTC
CDR3aa: CASSIRTSGAQETQYF

d_gene: TRBD1
abundance: few
v_gene: TRBV7-2
j_gene: TRBJ2-1
CDR3nt: TGTGCCAGCAGCCAAGGACAGGTTGTTTACAATGAGCAGTTCTTC
CDR3aa: CASSQGQVVYNEQFF

d_gene: NA
abundance: NA
v_gene: TRBV5-1
j_gene: TRBJ2-2
CDR3nt: TGCGCCAGCAGCTTGGGGGGATTCCCGAACACCGGGGAGCTGTTTTTT
CDR3aa: CASSLGGFPNTGELFF

d_gene: NA
abundance: few
v_gene: TRBV19
j_gene: TRBJ2-4
CDR3nt: TGTGCCAGTAGTATAGAAGAGGGTTTTGTTAAGAACATTCAGTACTTC
CDR3aa: CASSIEEGFVKNIQYF

d_gene: NA
abundance: few
v_gene: TRBV24-1
j_gene: TRBJ1-1
CDR3nt: TGTGCCACCAGTGGGGTAGGGCGCACTGAAGCTTTCTTT
CDR3aa: CATSGVGRTEAFF

d_gene: NA
abundance: many
v_gene: TRBV20-1
j_gene: TRBJ2-7
CDR3nt: TGCAGTGCTAGAGGGAGTCTCGAGCAGTACTTC
CDR3aa: CSARGSLEQYF

d_gene: NA
abundance: NA
v_gene: TRBV19
j_gene: TRBJ2-7
CDR3nt: TGTGCCAGCGAGCCAGGGCTTACCTACGAGCAGTACTTC
CDR3aa: CASEPGLTYEQYF

d_gene: NA
abundance: NA
v_gene: TRBV29-1
j_gene: TRBJ1-1
CDR3nt: TGCAGCTTTTCGGGGTGGGGCTCTGAAGCTTTCTTT
CDR3aa: CSFSGWGSEAFF

d_gene: TRBD2
abundance: few
v_gene: TRBV20-1
j_gene: TRBJ2-3
CDR3nt: TGCAGTGCTTCCCCGACTAGCGGGGGGCCCAGAGATACGCAGTATTTT
CDR3aa: CSASPTSGGPRDTQYF

d_gene: NA
abundance: many
v_gene: TRBV12-3/TRBV12-4
j_gene: TRBJ2-1
CDR3nt: TGTGCCAGCAGCTCCCGGGGGCCGAGCTCCTACAATGAGCAGTTCTTC
CDR3aa: CASSSRGPSSYNEQFF

d_gene: NA
abundance: few
v_gene: TRBV20-1
j_gene: TRBJ1-6
CDR3nt: TGCAGTGCTTCTTTACAACGAGGGGGAGAAATTTCACCCCTCCACTTT
CDR3aa: CSASLQRGGEISPLHF

d_gene: NA
abundance: many
v_gene: TRBV7-8
j_gene: TRBJ1-1
CDR3nt: TGTGCCAGCAGCTTAGAGCGGTACACTGAAGCTTTCTTT
CDR3aa: CASSLERYTEAFF

d_gene: NA
abundance: NA
v_gene: TRBV9
j_gene: TRBJ1-1
CDR3nt: TGTGCCAGCAGCGTAGATCTGGGCGGGGTGAACACTGAAGTTTTCTTT
CDR3aa: CASSVDLGGVNTEVFF

d_gene: TRBD2
abundance: many
v_gene: TRBV13
j_gene: TRBJ2-3
CDR3nt: TGCGCCAGCAGCTTGGGAGGGTCCAGCACAGATACGCAGTATTTT
CDR3aa: CASSLGGSSTDTQYF

d_gene: NA
abundance: NA
v_gene: TRBV7-3
j_gene: TRBJ2-3
CDR3nt: TGTGTCAGCAGCCTCGGGTCAGAGGATACGCAGGATTTT
CDR3aa: CVSSLGSEDTQDF

d_gene: TRBD1
abundance: many
v_gene: TRBV6-6
j_gene: TRBJ2-7
CDR3nt: TGTGCCAGCAGCAAGGACAGGGCTATTGGCGAGCAGTACTTC
CDR3aa: CASSKDRAIGEQYF

d_gene: TRBD2
abundance: NA
v_gene: TRBV5-1
j_gene: TRBJ2-1
CDR3nt: TGCGCCAGCAGCTCGACTAGCTCTCTCTCTAGCAATGAGCAGTTCTTC
CDR3aa: CASSSTSSLSSNEQFF

d_gene: TRBD1
abundance: NA
v_gene: TRBV5-5
j_gene: TRBJ2-7
CDR3nt: TGTGCCAGCAGCCCCAACCGGGACAGCGCTTACGAGCAGTACTTC
CDR3aa: CASSPNRDSAYEQYF

d_gene: TRBD2
abundance: NA
v_gene: TRBV7-2
j_gene: TRBJ2-7
CDR3nt: TGTGCCAGCAGCTGGACTAGCGGGGGGATCTACGAGCAGTACTTC
CDR3aa: CASSWTSGGIYEQYF

d_gene: TRBD1
abundance: NA
v_gene: TRBV7-2
j_gene: TRBJ1-4
CDR3nt: TGTGCCAGCAGCTCCCGCCCGACAGGGTCTAATGAAAAACGGTTTTTT
CDR3aa: CASSSRPTGSNEKRFF

d_gene: TRBD1
abundance: NA
v_gene: TRBV5-5
j_gene: TRBJ1-5
CDR3nt: TGTGCCAGCAGCTTGGCAGGGACAGGGCGGCAGCCCCAGCATTTT
CDR3aa: CASSLAGTGRQPQHF

d_gene: NA
abundance: many
v_gene: TRBV20-1
j_gene: TRBJ2-6
CDR3nt: TGCAGTGCTAGATTTCCTGGGGCCAACGTCCTGACTTTC
CDR3aa: CSARFPGANVLTF

d_gene: TRBD1
abundance: NA
v_gene: TRBV7-9
j_gene: TRBJ1-5
CDR3nt: TGTGCCAGCAGCCCCCAGACAGGGGCCCATCAGCCCCAGCATTTT
CDR3aa: CASSPQTGAHQPQHF

d_gene: NA
abundance: once
v_gene: TRBV12-3/TRBV12-4
j_gene: TRBJ1-6
CDR3nt: TGTGCCAGCAGTTTAGGCAGGGAGGCCCTCCACTTT
CDR3aa: CASSLGREALHF

d_gene: NA
abundance: few
v_gene: TRBV6-5
j_gene: TRBJ2-1
CDR3nt: TGTGCCAGCAGTTATTCCCTCTACTACAATGAGCAGTTTTTC
CDR3aa: CASSYSLYYNEQFF

d_gene: TRBD2
abundance: NA
v_gene: TRBV20-1
j_gene: TRBJ2-1
CDR3nt: TGCAGTGCTAATGGCGGGGGGGCATTAACGGCTAAGAACAATGAGCAGTTCTTC
CDR3aa: CSANGGGALTAKNNEQFF

d_gene: TRBD1
abundance: NA
v_gene: TRBV7-9
j_gene: TRBJ2-3
CDR3nt: TGTGCCAGCAGCCCTAGGGGCTACAGGGGGAACGCAGATACGCAGTATTTT
CDR3aa: CASSPRGYRGNADTQYF

d_gene: NA
abundance: many
v_gene: TRBV7-2
j_gene: TRBJ2-3
CDR3nt: TGTGCCAGCAGCTTATCCCAGCCAGGAACTAGCACAGATACGCAGTATTTT
CDR3aa: CASSLSQPGTSTDTQYF

d_gene: NA
abundance: NA
v_gene: TRBV7-3
j_gene: TRBJ1-6
CDR3nt: TGTGCCAGCAGCTTATCCGGCAGGGCTGGTAATTCACCCCTCCACTTT
CDR3aa: CASSLSGRAGNSPLHF

d_gene: NA
abundance: few
v_gene: TRBV7-8
j_gene: TRBJ1-2
CDR3nt: TGTGCCAGCAGCTTAACGGACTGGTTTCCTCGCTACACCTTC
CDR3aa: CASSLTDWFPRYTF

d_gene: TRBD2
abundance: NA
v_gene: TRBV20-1
j_gene: TRBJ2-4
CDR3nt: TGCAGTGCGGACGGGGGGTGGACCAAAAACATTCAGTACTTC
CDR3aa: CSADGGWTKNIQYF

d_gene: TRBD1
abundance: NA
v_gene: TRBV12-3/TRBV12-4
j_gene: TRBJ1-2
CDR3nt: TGTGCCAGCAGTAAGGAGACAGGGGCTAATGGCTACACCTTC
CDR3aa: CASSKETGANGYTF

d_gene: NA
abundance: NA
v_gene: TRBV12-3/TRBV12-4
j_gene: TRBJ1-2
CDR3nt: TGTGCCAGCAGGCAATCGGGACGGAACTATGGCTACACCTTC
CDR3aa: CASRQSGRNYGYTF

d_gene: TRBD2
abundance: many
v_gene: TRBV5-1
j_gene: TRBJ2-3
CDR3nt: TGCGCCAGCAGCTTGGTAGCGGGGGATAGCACAGATACGCAGTATTTT
CDR3aa: CASSLVAGDSTDTQYF

d_gene: NA
abundance: NA
v_gene: TRBV7-2
j_gene: TRBJ2-7
CDR3nt: TGTGCCAGCAGCCGCGGGACGACCTACGAGCAGTACTTC
CDR3aa: CASSRGTTYEQYF

d_gene: NA
abundance: few
v_gene: TRBV20-1
j_gene: TRBJ2-7
CDR3nt: TGCAGTGCTAGGTTGGGGGGAAGGACCCACGAGCAGTACTTC
CDR3aa: CSARLGGRTHEQYF

d_gene: NA
abundance: many
v_gene: TRBV5-1
j_gene: TRBJ2-7
CDR3nt: TGCGCCAGCAGCGATGGACAGCATTCCATCTACGAGCAGTACTTC
CDR3aa: CASSDGQHSIYEQYF

d_gene: NA
abundance: NA
v_gene: TRBV5-6
j_gene: TRBJ1-2
CDR3nt: TGTGCCAGCAGCTTGGGGGGTATCGGCTATGGCTACACCTTC
CDR3aa: CASSLGGIGYGYTF

d_gene: NA
abundance: few
v_gene: TRBV3-1
j_gene: TRBJ1-6
CDR3nt: TGTGCCAGCAGCCAGCCGAGGGGGGCGGGAAATTCACCCCTCCACTTT
CDR3aa: CASSQPRGAGNSPLHF

d_gene: TRBD2
abundance: few
v_gene: TRBV5-4
j_gene: TRBJ2-1
CDR3nt: TGTGCCAGCAGCTCCGCGGGGGGCCTCAATGAGCAGTTCTTC
CDR3aa: CASSSAGGLNEQFF

d_gene: TRBD1
abundance: many
v_gene: TRBV7-3
j_gene: TRBJ2-7
CDR3nt: TGTGCCAGCAGCTTCAACACAGGGGGAGAGCAGTACTTC
CDR3aa: CASSFNTGGEQYF

d_gene: TRBD2
abundance: NA
v_gene: TRBV30
j_gene: TRBJ2-3
CDR3nt: TGTGCCTGGATGCGGACTAGCGGGGGGGCTATCGGCGATACGCAGTATTTT
CDR3aa: CAWMRTSGGAIGDTQYF

d_gene: TRBD2
abundance: few
v_gene: TRBV20-1
j_gene: TRBJ2-1
CDR3nt: TGCAGTGCTAGAGATTTCGCTAGCGGGGGGGCCTACAATGAGCAGTTCTTC
CDR3aa: CSARDFASGGAYNEQFF